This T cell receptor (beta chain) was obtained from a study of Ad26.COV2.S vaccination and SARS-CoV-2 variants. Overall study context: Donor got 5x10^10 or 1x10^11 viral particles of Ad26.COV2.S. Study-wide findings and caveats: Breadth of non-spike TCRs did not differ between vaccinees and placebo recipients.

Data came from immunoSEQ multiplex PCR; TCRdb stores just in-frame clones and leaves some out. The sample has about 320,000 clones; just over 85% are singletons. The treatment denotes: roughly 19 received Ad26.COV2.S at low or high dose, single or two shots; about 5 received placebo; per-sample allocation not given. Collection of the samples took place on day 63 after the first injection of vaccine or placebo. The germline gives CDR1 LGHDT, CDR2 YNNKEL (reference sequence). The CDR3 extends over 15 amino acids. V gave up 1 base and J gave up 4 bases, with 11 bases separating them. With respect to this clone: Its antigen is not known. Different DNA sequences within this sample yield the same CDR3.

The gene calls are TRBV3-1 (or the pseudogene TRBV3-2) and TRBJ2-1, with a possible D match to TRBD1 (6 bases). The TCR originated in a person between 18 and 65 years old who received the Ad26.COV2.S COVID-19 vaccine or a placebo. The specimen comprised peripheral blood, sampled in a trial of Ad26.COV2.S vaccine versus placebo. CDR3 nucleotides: TGTGCCAGCAGCCAAGGTCAGGGGTCTTACAATGAGCAGTTCTTC. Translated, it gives CASSQGQGSYNEQFF.